This passage covers 26 T cell receptor beta chains from one sample sequenced in a study of blood T cell repertoires in COVID-19. Profiled with immunoSEQ multiplex PCR; TCRdb holds only in-frame clones, not every one. The sample has roughly 250,000 clones; over 80% are singletons. Sequencing was performed on PBMCs or T cells enriched from blood (not recorded which). The source of these receptors is a man between 50 and 59 years old who had been exposed to COVID-19.

J is TRBJ2-1 and V is TRBV5-1; weak D call: TRBD2 (5 bases). Germline V gene sequence: CDR1 SGHRS, CDR2 YFSETQ. The CDR3 totals 14 residues. V was clipped by 3 bases and J by 5 bases, with 12 bases between them. The CDR3: CASSSRTSNNEQFF. CDR3 coding DNA: TGCGCCAGCAGCTCGAGGACTTCCAACAATGAGCAGTTCTTC.

This chain uses TRBV5-4 with TRBJ1-2; 8 positions agree with TRBD1. This CDR3 has 15 amino acids. Trimming cost V 0 bases and J 7 bases; bases outside gene matches: 8. Germline values: CDR1 SGHNT, CDR2 YYREEE (reference sequence). The CDR3 nucleotides read TGTGCCAGCAGCTTGGCCAGGGGGCAATCGGGTGGCTACACCTTC. Translating it yields CASSLARGQSGGYTF.

The genes are TRBV19 and TRBJ2-1; D might be TRBD1 (6 bases). Germline V gene sequence: CDR1 LNHDA, CDR2 SQIVND (reference sequence). Trimming left V 0 bases short and J 6 bases short, with 15 bases between. The CDR3 is 16 residues long. The CDR3 region is CASSIDDRSLGNEQFF. The CDR3 DNA is TGTGCCAGTAGTATAGATGACAGGTCTTTGGGCAATGAGCAGTTCTTC.

The CDR3 sequence is CASNPSGGFNEQFF. In nucleotides, the CDR3 is TGCGCCAGCAATCCTAGCGGGGGTTTCAATGAGCAGTTCTTC. The chain combines TRBV5-1 with TRBJ2-1, with 10 bases aligning to TRBD2. The length of the CDR3 is 14 residues. Germline-derived CDR1 and CDR2 are SGHRS and YFSETQ. Unmatched junction bases numbered 6, after V lost 6 bases and J lost 6 bases.

This clone showed up just once. The chain uses TRBV6-2 or TRBV6-3 and TRBJ1-5, with 9 bases aligning to TRBD1. The V gene's germline CDR1 is MNHEY and CDR2 SVGEGT. The CDR3 spans 15 residues. Trimming removed 6 bases from V and 9 bases from J; junction bases left unmatched: 12. The CDR3 sequence is CASSPRGTGTGPQHF. CDR3 in DNA: TGTGCCAGCAGCCCACGCGGGACAGGGACAGGGCCCCAGCATTTT.

The chain uses TRBV5-1 and TRBJ1-2, with 8 bases that match TRBD1. The V and J ends lost 4 bases and 4 bases, in that order; junction bases with no gene match: 9. The length of the CDR3 is 15 residues. Per the germline V gene, CDR1 is SGHRS and CDR2 is YFSETQ. Here the CDR3 DNA reads TGCGCCAGCAGCGAGGGGACAGGCCCGACCTATGGCTACACCTTC. Translated, it gives CASSEGTGPTYGYTF.

This clone has just one count. This rearrangement joins TRBV5-1 to TRBJ2-4, with a possible D match to TRBD2 (6 bases). Trimming shortened V by 0 bases and J by 6 bases, and 22 bases separated the two germline ends. This CDR3 spans 18 amino acids. Per the germline V gene, CDR1 is SGHRS and CDR2 is YFSETQ. Here the CDR3 DNA reads TGCGCCAGCAGCTTGGGGGTCGTTCGGGGGAACCGACCAAACATTCAGTACTTC. It codes for CASSLGVVRGNRPNIQYF.

In its sample, this clone was seen a few times. The V gene is TRBV5-4, the J gene TRBJ1-1, with D possibly TRBD1 on 5 matching bases. The CDR3 length is 11 residues. CDR1 is SGHNT and CDR2 is YYREEE in the germline V gene (reference sequence). V lost 4 bases, J lost 7 bases, and 8 bases lay in between. The CDR3 spells CASSQRGEAFF. The CDR3, as DNA: TGTGCCAGCAGCCAAAGGGGTGAAGCTTTCTTT.

The V call is TRBV28, the J call TRBJ1-3; 7 bases match TRBD1. This CDR3 has 16 amino acids. The germline V gene encodes CDR1 MDHEN and CDR2 SYDVKM. Trimming removed 7 bases from V and 2 bases from J; junction bases left unmatched: 11. CDR3: CASTWRQGLPGNTIYF. The CDR3 bases are TGTGCCAGCACCTGGCGACAGGGACTTCCTGGAAACACCATATATTTT.

This clone was observed once. This chain links TRBV11-2 with TRBJ1-5, with 9 nucleotides matching TRBD1. This CDR3 is built from 15 residues. From germline, CDR1 is SGHAT and CDR2 FQNNGV. V was pared by 5 bases and J by 7 bases, with 9 bases of the junction left unmatched. The CDR3 DNA reads TGTGCCAGCAGCCAAGGACAGGGGTTCGAGCAGCCCCAGCATTTT. Protein product: CASSQGQGFEQPQHF.

The rearrangement links TRBV29-1 to TRBJ1-4; no clear D gene. The CDR3 extends over 14 amino acids. Germline-derived CDR1 and CDR2 are SQVTM and ANQGSEA. V was clipped by 1 base and J by 0 bases, with 6 bases between them. CDR3 sequence (DNA): TGCAGCGTTGAAGGGCCGTCAACTAATGAAAAACTGTTTTTT. Translating it yields CSVEGPSTNEKLFF.

The J gene is TRBJ2-5, the V gene TRBV4-1, with 8 bases matching TRBD1. V was pared by 3 bases and J by 4 bases, with 7 bases of the junction left unmatched. The germline V gene encodes CDR1 MGHRA and CDR2 YSYEKL. The CDR3 runs 15 residues. CDR3 nucleotide sequence: TGCGCCAGCAGCCACTCCGGACAGGGAACAGAGACCCAGTACTTC. It is translated as CASSHSGQGTETQYF.

The chain joins TRBV28 to TRBJ1-2; 10 nucleotides align to TRBD1. The ends lost 4 bases at V and 8 bases at J; junction bases unmatched: 4. There are 13 residues in the CDR3. Germline-derived CDR1 and CDR2 are MDHEN and SYDVKM. CDR3 bases: TGTGCCAGCAGTTGGGGGACAGGGGAGGGCTACACCTTC. The encoded protein is CASSWGTGEGYTF.

This chain joins TRBV5-1 and TRBJ2-1, with TRBD2 identical over 7 bases. Germline V gives CDR1 SGHRS, CDR2 YFSETQ. Losses at the gene ends were 0 bases for V and 2 bases for J; bases not matched to a gene: 5. This CDR3 has 16 residues. The CDR3 coding sequence is TGCGCCAGCAGCTTGGAGGCTAGCGGAACCTACAATGAGCAGTTCTTC. Translated: CASSLEASGTYNEQFF.

This clone has just a few counts. The chain combines TRBV10-3 with TRBJ1-1; 10 bases map to TRBD1. Germline V lookup: CDR1 ENHRY, CDR2 SYGVKD. CDR3 length: 12 residues. V lost 10 bases, J lost 4 bases, and 3 bases stayed unmatched. CDR3 residues: CATGQGGTEAFF. The CDR3 DNA reads TGTGCCACAGGACAGGGGGGCACTGAAGCTTTCTTT.

This chain links TRBV27 with TRBJ1-1; tentative D call: TRBD1 (6 bases). Germline-derived CDR1 and CDR2 are MNHEY and SMNVEV (reference sequence). The CDR3 is 11 residues long. Trimming shortened V by 8 bases and J by 10 bases, and 14 bases separated the two germline ends. The CDR3 spells CASGQGLGAFF. For the CDR3, the DNA is TGTGCCAGCGGCCAGGGGCTGGGAGCTTTCTTT.

V and J are TRBV7-2 and TRBJ1-5; D is undetermined. Deletions cut 2 bases from V and 0 bases from J, with 8 bases between. The CDR3 sequence is 15 residues long. The V gene's germline CDR1 is SGHTA and CDR2 FQGNSA. CDR3 nucleotide sequence: TGTGCCAGCAGCTTATGGGCAAATAGCAATCAGCCCCAGCATTTT. Encoded protein: CASSLWANSNQPQHF.

The V gene is TRBV28, the J gene TRBJ2-3, with 12 positions matching TRBD1. Germline CDR1 and CDR2: MDHEN and SYDVKM. The CDR3 consists of 15 residues. The junction had 12 bases not matched to a gene; V was cut back by 6 bases and J by 11 bases. The CDR3 DNA follows: TGTGCCAGCAGCTTAGTGGGACAGGGGGCGGAACGGCAGTATTTT. Translating gives CASSLVGQGAERQYF.

The genes are TRBV7-8 and TRBJ2-1; the D gene is possibly TRBD1 (6 bases). The germline V and J ends were trimmed by 5 bases and 3 bases, with 11 bases remaining between them. Germline CDR1 SGHVS, CDR2 FQNEAQ. This CDR3 region has 14 residues. CDR3 sequence: CASSLGDIYNEQFF. DNA of the CDR3: TGTGCCAGCAGCCTGGGGGACATCTACAATGAGCAGTTCTTC.

The chain carries TRBV29-1 and TRBJ2-7, with 10 bases fitting TRBD2. The CDR3 extends over 13 amino acids. Germline V gives CDR1 SQVTM, CDR2 ANQGSEA. J lost 6 bases, V lost 5 bases, and 7 bases had no gene match. The CDR3 region is CSVLSGGVIEQYF. In DNA, the CDR3 is TGCAGCGTTCTAAGCGGGGGGGTGATCGAGCAGTACTTC.

The genes are TRBV2 and TRBJ1-5; D is unclear. The ends were cut back, 4 bases at V and 3 bases at J, with 10 bases in the middle. The germline V gene encodes CDR1 SNHLY and CDR2 FYNNEI. The CDR3 contains 14 residues. In DNA form, the CDR3 reads TGTGCCAGCAGTGGGAGACGGTACAATCAGCCCCAGCATTTT. Amino acids: CASSGRRYNQPQHF.

A note on this clone: Other DNA sequences in the sample encode the same CDR3. This chain joins TRBV2 and TRBJ1-5; 7 bases map to TRBD1. Germline trimming cut 6 bases from V and 4 bases from J; bases unmatched to any gene: 6. Germline CDR1 is SNHLY and CDR2 is FYNNEI. This CDR3 region has 14 residues. The DNA of the CDR3 is TGTGCCAGCAGCGGGGACAGAGGTAATCAGCCCCAGCATTTT. Translated: CASSGDRGNQPQHF.

This chain connects TRBV6-5 to TRBJ1-2, with 8 bases matching TRBD1. V lost 6 bases and J lost 7; bases outside the gene matches: 7. Germline CDR1 reads MNHEY; CDR2 reads SVGAGI. The CDR3 extends over 13 amino acids. In DNA form, the CDR3 reads TGTGCCAGCAGGAGGGGGACAGGCCCTGGCTACACCTTC. Protein product: CASRRGTGPGYTF.

The chain recombines TRBV7-9 with TRBJ1-1; D is unclear. The CDR3 covers 14 residues. Germline V lookup: CDR1 SEHNR, CDR2 FQNEAQ (reference sequence). Trimming took off 3 bases at V and 0 bases at J, with 8 bases between the two ends. The CDR3 loop reads CASSLSRMNTEAFF. The CDR3 bases are TGTGCCAGCAGCTTGAGCAGGATGAACACTGAAGCTTTCTTT.

This chain uses TRBV7-8 with TRBJ1-4, with 8 bases that match TRBD1. CDR1 and CDR2 from the germline V gene are SGHVS and FQNEAQ. Trimming at V came to 3 bases and at J to 4 bases, leaving 4 bases not matched to a gene. The CDR3 extends over 15 amino acids. This CDR3 reads CASSFAGGSNEKLFF. The CDR3 DNA follows: TGTGCCAGCAGCTTTGCAGGGGGCAGTAATGAAAAACTGTTTTTT. Full variable domain (remainder filled in from reference TRBV7-8 and TRBJ1-4): GAGVSQSPRYKVAKRGQDVALRCDPISGHVSLFWYQQALGQGPEFLTYFQNEAQLDKSGLPSDRFFAERPEGSVSTLKIQRTQQEDSAVYLCASSFAGGSNEKLFFGSGTQLSVL.

The V gene is TRBV18, the J gene TRBJ2-7; D remains ambiguous. V lost 6 bases and J 3 bases, leaving 9 bases between the germline ends. This CDR3 spans 12 amino acids. Per the germline V gene, CDR1 is KGHSH and CDR2 is LQKENI. The CDR3 DNA is TGTGCCAGCTCGCCAAACGGCTACGAGCAGTACGTC. As protein: CASSPNGYEQYV.